The T cell receptor beta chain under discussion was sequenced for a study of cytomegalovirus exposure and HLA in healthy donors. The CDR3 runs 15 residues. V dropped 0 bases and J dropped 5 bases, with 13 bases sitting between them. The germline V gene encodes CDR1 MNHEY and CDR2 SVGAGI. The PCR had 60 Vbeta and 13 Jbeta primers. Produced via immunoSEQ multiplex PCR; TCRdb's table is partial and in-frame only. The sample has roughly 150,000 clones, roughly four fifths seen once. The V call is TRBV6-5, the J call TRBJ2-5; the D is unclear. The sequencing sample was made of PBMCs. The TCR comes from a female donor in good health and CMV-seronegative. CDR3 amino acids: CASSYSKITFETQYF. CDR3 DNA sequence: TGTGCCAGCAGTTACTCGAAGATCACATTTGAGACCCAGTACTTC.